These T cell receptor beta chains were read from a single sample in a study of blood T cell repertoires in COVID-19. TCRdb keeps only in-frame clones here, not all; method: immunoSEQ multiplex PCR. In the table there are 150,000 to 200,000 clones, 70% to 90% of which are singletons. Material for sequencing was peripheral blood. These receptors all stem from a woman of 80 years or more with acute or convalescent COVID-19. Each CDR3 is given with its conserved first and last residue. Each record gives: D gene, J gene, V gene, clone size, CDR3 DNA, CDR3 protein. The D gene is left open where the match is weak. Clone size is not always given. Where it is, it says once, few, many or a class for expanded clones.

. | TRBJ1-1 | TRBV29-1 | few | TGCAGCGTTGCCGACAGGATGAACACTGAAGCTTTCTTT | CSVADRMNTEAFF
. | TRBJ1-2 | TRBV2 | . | TGTGCCAGCAGTGAACGCCTATCCACTAACTATGGCTACACCTTC | CASSERLSTNYGYTF
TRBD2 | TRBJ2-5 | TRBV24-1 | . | TGTGCCACCAGTGATAAGGGACTAGCGGGGGCTGAGACCCAGTACTTC | CATSDKGLAGAETQYF
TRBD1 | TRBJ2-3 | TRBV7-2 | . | TGTGCCAGCAGCTTCACCCTTGGGACAGGGACAGATACGCAGTATTTT | CASSFTLGTGTDTQYF
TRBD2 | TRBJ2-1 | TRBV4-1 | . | TGCGCCAGCAGCCAAGGGGGGCTGCGAGCGGGAGGGCGTCTGAATGAGCAGTTCTTC | CASSQGGLRAGGRLNEQFF
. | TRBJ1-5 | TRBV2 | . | TGTGCCAGCAGTGAGGGGACTGGGGGCAATCAGCCCCAGCATTTT | CASSEGTGGNQPQHF
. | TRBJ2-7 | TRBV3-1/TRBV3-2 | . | TGTGCCAGCAGCCGCCGGGACTTTTCCTACGAGCAGTACTTC | CASSRRDFSYEQYF
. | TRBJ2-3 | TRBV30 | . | TGTGCCCGATCAGTTAGCACAGATACGCAGTATTTT | CARSVSTDTQYF
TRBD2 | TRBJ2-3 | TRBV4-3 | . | TGCGCCAGCAGCCAAGAGACTAGCGGGTACACAGATACGCAGTATTTT | CASSQETSGYTDTQYF
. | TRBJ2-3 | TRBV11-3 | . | TGTGCCAGCAGCTTAGATCAAGGCAGGGGCCATACGCAGTATTTT | CASSLDQGRGHTQYF
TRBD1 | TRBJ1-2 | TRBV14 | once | TGTGCCAGCAGCCCCGGGACAGGGGGAATCTATGGCTACACCTTC | CASSPGTGGIYGYTF
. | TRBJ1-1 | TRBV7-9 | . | TGTGCCAGCAGCGAGGGGGTGAACACTGAAGCTTTCTTT | CASSEGVNTEAFF
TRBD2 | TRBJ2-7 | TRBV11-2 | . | TGTGCCAGCAGCCCAGGGACTAGCGGCTACGAGCAGTACTTC | CASSPGTSGYEQYF
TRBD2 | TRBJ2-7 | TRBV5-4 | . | TGTGCCAGCAGCCCCCCTGGACTAGCGGAGTACGAGCAGTACTTC | CASSPPGLAEYEQYF
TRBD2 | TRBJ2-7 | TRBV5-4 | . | TGTGCCAGCAGCCTGGGCGCGGGGGGGACCTACGAGCAGTACTTC | CASSLGAGGTYEQYF
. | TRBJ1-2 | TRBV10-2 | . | TGCGCCAGCAGCGAGGCGGGGGGCACGGGTGGCTACACCTTC | CASSEAGGTGGYTF
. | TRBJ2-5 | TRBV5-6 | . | TGTGCCAGCAGCTTGCTACTGAGTCTAGAGACCCAGTACTTC | CASSLLLSLETQYF
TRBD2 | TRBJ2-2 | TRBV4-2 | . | TGTGCCAGCAGCCAAGATCGACTAGCGGTTAGTACCGGGGAGCTGTTTTTT | CASSQDRLAVSTGELFF
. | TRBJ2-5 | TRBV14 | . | TGTGCCAGCAGCCGAGCGGACTGGCAAGAGACCCAGTACTTC | CASSRADWQETQYF
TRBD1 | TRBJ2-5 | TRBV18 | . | TGTGCCAGCTCCCCGGGACAGGATCGAAGAGCCCAGTACTTC | CASSPGQDRRAQYF
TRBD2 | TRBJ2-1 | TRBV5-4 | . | TGTGCCAGCAGCTTGGCCTATAGCGGGGCAGAGCAGTTCTTC | CASSLAYSGAEQFF
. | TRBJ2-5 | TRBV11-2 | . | TGTGCCAGCAGCTTTGAAGGCCCCAGGCAGGGACAAGAGACCCAGTACTTC | CASSFEGPRQGQETQYF
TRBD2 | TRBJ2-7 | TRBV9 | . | TGTGCCAGCAGCGACGGGACTAGCGGGAGATACGAGCAGTACTTC | CASSDGTSGRYEQYF
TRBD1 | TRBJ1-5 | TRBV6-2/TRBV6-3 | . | TGTGCCAGCAGTAGGGGACAGGGGGCAGGGGGCAATCAGCCCCAGCATTTT | CASSRGQGAGGNQPQHF
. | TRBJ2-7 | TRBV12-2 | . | TGTGCAAGTAAGGGGATCTACCCCTACGGGCAGTACTTC | CASKGIYPYGQYF
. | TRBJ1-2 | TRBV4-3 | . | TGCGCCAGCAGTCCGGTAGGGGGAGAGGACTATGGCTACACCTTC | CASSPVGGEDYGYTF
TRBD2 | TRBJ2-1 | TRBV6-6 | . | TGTGCCAGCAGCCATCCCCGGGTAGCGGGAGGATCCGAGCAGTTCTTC | CASSHPRVAGGSEQFF
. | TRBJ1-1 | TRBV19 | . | TGTGCCAGTAGTATAGGGCAGAGGTATGAAGCTTTCTTT | CASSIGQRYEAFF
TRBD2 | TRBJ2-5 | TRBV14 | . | TGTGCCAGCAGCCCTCCGGGACTAGGGGCAGAGACCCAGTACTTC | CASSPPGLGAETQYF
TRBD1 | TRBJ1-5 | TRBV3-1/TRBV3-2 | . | TGTGCCAGCAGCTCCACGGGACAGGGCAATCAGCCCCAGCATTTT | CASSSTGQGNQPQHF
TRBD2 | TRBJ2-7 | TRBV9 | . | TGTGCCAGCAGCGTTTCCCCTGAGGCTAGCGGGAGCTACGAGCAGTACTTC | CASSVSPEASGSYEQYF
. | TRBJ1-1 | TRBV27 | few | TGTGCCAGCAGTTTATCCCAAGCCACTGAAGCTTTCTTT | CASSLSQATEAFF
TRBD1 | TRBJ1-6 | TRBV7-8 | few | TGTGCCAGCAGCATATCCCGGGACAGGGACAATTCACCCCTCCACTTT | CASSISRDRDNSPLHF